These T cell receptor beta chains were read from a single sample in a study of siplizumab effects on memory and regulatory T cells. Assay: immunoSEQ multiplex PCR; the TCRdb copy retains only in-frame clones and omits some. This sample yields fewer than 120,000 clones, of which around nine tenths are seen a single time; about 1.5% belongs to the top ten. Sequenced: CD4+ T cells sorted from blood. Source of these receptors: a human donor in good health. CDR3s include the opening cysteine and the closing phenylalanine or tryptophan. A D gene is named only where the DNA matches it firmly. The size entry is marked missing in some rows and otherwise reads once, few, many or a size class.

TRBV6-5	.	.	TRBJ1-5	CASSSGGGNQPQHF	TGTGCCAGCAGTTCGGGTGGTGGCAATCAGCCCCAGCATTTT
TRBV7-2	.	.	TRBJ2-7	CASSLAVEYEQYF	TGTGCCAGCAGCTTAGCGGTGGAGTACGAGCAGTACTTC
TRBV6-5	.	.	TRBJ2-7	CASSYRQGRDEQYF	TGTGCCAGCAGTTACCGCCAGGGGAGGGACGAGCAGTACTTC
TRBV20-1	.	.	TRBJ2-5	CSASAWETQYF	TGCAGTGCTTCAGCTTGGGAGACCCAGTACTTC
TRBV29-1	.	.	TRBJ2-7	CSVADQGRTYEQYF	TGCAGCGTGGCAGATCAGGGTCGTACCTACGAGCAGTACTTC
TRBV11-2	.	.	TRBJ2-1	CASSPVVGEQFF	TGTGCCAGCAGCCCCGTGGTTGGTGAGCAGTTCTTC
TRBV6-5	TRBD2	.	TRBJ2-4	CASSYSREGAKNIQYF	TGTGCCAGCAGTTACTCGCGGGAGGGAGCCAAAAACATTCAGTACTTC
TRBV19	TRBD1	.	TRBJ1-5	CATETGTGGRQPQHF	TGTGCCACCGAAACCGGGACAGGGGGCCGTCAGCCCCAGCATTTT
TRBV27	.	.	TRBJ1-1	CASSFRKGGTEAFF	TGTGCCAGCAGTTTTCGAAAGGGGGGCACTGAAGCTTTCTTT
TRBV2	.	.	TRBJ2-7	CASRMRTSPYEQYF	TGTGCCAGCAGAATGAGGACGAGCCCCTACGAGCAGTACTTC
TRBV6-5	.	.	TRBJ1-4	CASSPSTGDNEKLFF	TGTGCCAGCAGTCCTTCGACAGGTGACAATGAAAAACTGTTTTTT
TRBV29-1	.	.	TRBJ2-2	CSVDRGNTGELFF	TGCAGCGTTGACAGGGGGAACACCGGGGAGCTGTTTTTT
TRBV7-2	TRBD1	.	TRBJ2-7	CASSFPGTGKYEQYF	TGTGCCAGCAGCTTCCCCGGGACAGGGAAATACGAGCAGTACTTC
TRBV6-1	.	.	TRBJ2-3	CASSGGGADTQYF	TGTGCCAGCAGTGGGGGCGGGGCAGATACGCAGTATTTT
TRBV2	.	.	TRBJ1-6	CASSEAELFRSPLHF	TGTGCCAGCAGTGAAGCGGAACTGTTTAGATCACCCCTCCACTTT
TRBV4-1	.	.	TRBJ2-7	CASSQAGRYEQYF	TGCGCCAGCAGCCAGGCAGGTAGATACGAGCAGTACTTC
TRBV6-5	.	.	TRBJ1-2	CASSYADIGSYGYTF	TGTGCCAGCAGTTACGCAGATATTGGTTCTTATGGCTACACCTTC
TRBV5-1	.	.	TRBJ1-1	CASSPRPNTEAFF	TGCGCCAGCAGCCCAAGGCCGAACACTGAAGCTTTCTTT
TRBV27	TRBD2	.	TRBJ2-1	CASAILAGGRGHEQFF	TGTGCCAGCGCGATACTAGCGGGAGGCCGAGGACATGAGCAGTTCTTC
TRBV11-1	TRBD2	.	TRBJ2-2	CASSLLAGENTGELFF	TGTGCCAGCAGCTTACTAGCGGGGGAGAACACCGGGGAGCTGTTTTTT
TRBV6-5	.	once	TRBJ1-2	CASSYSPANYGYTF	TGTGCCAGCAGTTACTCGCCAGCTAACTATGGCTACACCTTC
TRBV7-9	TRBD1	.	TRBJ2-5	CASSGRGNGETQYF	TGTGCCAGCAGCGGCAGGGGGAACGGAGAGACCCAGTACTTC
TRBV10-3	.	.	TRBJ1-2	CAISEFTPPANYGYTF	TGTGCCATCAGTGAGTTCACCCCGCCCGCTAACTATGGCTACACCTTC
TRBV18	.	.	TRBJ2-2	CASSPQRLDTGELFF	TGTGCCAGCTCACCACAACGTCTAGACACCGGGGAGCTGTTTTTT
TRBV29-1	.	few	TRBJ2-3	CSVVGGVVDTQYF	TGCAGCGTTGTTGGCGGAGTGGTAGATACGCAGTATTTT
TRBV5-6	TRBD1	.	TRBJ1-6	CASRTSGGAGSPLHF	TGTGCCAGCAGAACCTCAGGGGGCGCAGGGTCACCCCTCCACTTT
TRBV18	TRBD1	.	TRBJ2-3	CASTGVLRDRGTDTQYF	TGTGCCAGCACGGGTGTACTCCGGGACAGGGGCACAGATACGCAGTATTTT
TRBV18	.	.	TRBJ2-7	CASSPQYSSYEQYF	TGTGCCAGCTCACCACAATACAGTTCCTACGAGCAGTACTTC
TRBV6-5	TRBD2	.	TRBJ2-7	CASSSLAGEQYF	TGTGCCAGCAGTTCCCTAGCGGGCGAGCAGTACTTC
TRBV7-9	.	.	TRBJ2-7	CASSLGTVLVGEQYF	TGTGCCAGCAGCTTAGGGACAGTCCTGGTGGGCGAGCAGTACTTC
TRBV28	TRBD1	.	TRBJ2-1	CASSSQGVPTGNEQFF	TGTGCCAGCAGTTCACAGGGGGTGCCAACGGGGAATGAGCAGTTCTTC
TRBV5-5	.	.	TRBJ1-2	CASSLDSYGYTF	TGTGCCAGCAGCTTGGACAGTTATGGCTACACCTTC
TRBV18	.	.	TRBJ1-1	CASSLLWRGAPNTEAFF	TGTGCCAGCTCACTCCTTTGGCGGGGAGCCCCGAACACTGAAGCTTTCTTT
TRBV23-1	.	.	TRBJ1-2	CASSQSNVAAGYTF	TGCGCCAGCAGTCAATCGAATGTGGCCGCCGGCTACACCTTC
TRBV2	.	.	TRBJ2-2	CASSELRAGDIGELFF	TGTGCCAGCAGTGAACTTCGGGCAGGGGATATCGGGGAGCTGTTTTTT